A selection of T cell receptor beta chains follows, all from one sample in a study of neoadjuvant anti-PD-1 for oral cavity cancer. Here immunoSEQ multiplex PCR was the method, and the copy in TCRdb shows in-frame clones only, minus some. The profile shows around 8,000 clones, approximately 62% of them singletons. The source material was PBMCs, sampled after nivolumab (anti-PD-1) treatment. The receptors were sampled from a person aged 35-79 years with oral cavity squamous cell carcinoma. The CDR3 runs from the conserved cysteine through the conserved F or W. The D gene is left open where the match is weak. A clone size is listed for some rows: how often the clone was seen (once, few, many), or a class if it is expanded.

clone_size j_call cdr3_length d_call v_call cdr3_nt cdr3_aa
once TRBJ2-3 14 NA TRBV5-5 TGTGCCAGCAGCTTATTGCCAGAGACAGATACGCAGTATTTT CASSLLPETDTQYF
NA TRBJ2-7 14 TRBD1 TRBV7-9 TGTGCCAGCAGGACAGGGGGAGTCTCCTACGAGCAGTACTTC CASRTGGVSYEQYF
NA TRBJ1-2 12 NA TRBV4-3 TGCGCCAGCAGCCCCGGAAGAGGTGGCTACACCTTC CASSPGRGGYTF
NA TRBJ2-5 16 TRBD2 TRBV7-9 TGTGCCAGCAGCTTAGATAAGACTAGCGGCCAAGAGACCCAGTACTTC CASSLDKTSGQETQYF
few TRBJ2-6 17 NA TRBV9 TGTGCCAGCAGCGCGCTCCTCGGGGCCTCTGGGGCCAACGTCCTGACTTTC CASSALLGASGANVLTF
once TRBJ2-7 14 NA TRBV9 TGTGCCAGCGTCCAATGGGGGTTCCCCTACGAGCAGTACTTC CASVQWGFPYEQYF
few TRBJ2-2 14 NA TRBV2 TGTGCCAGCACCCCGGGGGCGCAAACCGGGGAGCTGTTTTTT CASTPGAQTGELFF
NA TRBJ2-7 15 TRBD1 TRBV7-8 TGTGCCAGCAGCCCGGACAGGGGCGATGCCTACGAGCAGTACTTC CASSPDRGDAYEQYF
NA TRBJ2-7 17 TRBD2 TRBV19 TGTGCCAGTAGTCGAGAGGTAGCGGGGGGTCTTGCCTACGAGCAGTACTTC CASSREVAGGLAYEQYF
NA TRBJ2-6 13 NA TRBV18 TGTGCCAGCGGGGGTTATGGGGCCAACGTCCTGACTTTC CASGGYGANVLTF
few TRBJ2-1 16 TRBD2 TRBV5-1 TGCGCCAGCAGCCCCCTAGGGAGCGGGGGGGAGGATGAGCAGTTCTTC CASSPLGSGGEDEQFF
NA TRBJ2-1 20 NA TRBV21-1 TGTGCCAGCAGCAAATTGGGGGAATCAAACCGAACCTTTTCCTACAATGAGCAGTTCTTC CASSKLGESNRTFSYNEQFF
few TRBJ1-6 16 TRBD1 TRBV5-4 TGTGCCAGCAGCGGAGGGACAGGGAAAATTAATTCACCCCTCCACTTT CASSGGTGKINSPLHF
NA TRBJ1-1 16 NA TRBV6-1 TGTGCCAGCAGTGCTCTGGCCTCGGGGACGAACACTGAAGCTTTCTTT CASSALASGTNTEAFF
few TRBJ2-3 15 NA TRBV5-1 TGCGCCAGCACCTTAGATGATACAGCCACAGATACGCAGTATTTT CASTLDDTATDTQYF
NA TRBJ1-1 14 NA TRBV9 TGTGCCAGCAGCGTAGAAGGGGGGAACACTGAAGCTTTCTTT CASSVEGGNTEAFF
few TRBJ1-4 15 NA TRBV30 TGTGCCTGGAGTGCTACGCTGAGGGGGAATGAAAAACTGTTTTTT CAWSATLRGNEKLFF
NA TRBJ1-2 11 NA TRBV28 TGTGCCAGCAGTAATAACTATGGCTACACCTTC CASSNNYGYTF
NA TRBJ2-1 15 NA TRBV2 TGTGCCAGCAGCCCTCAGGGCATCTCCTACAATGAGCAGTTCTTC CASSPQGISYNEQFF
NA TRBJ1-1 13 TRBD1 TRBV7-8 TGTGCCAGCAGCCCCGACAGGGATGATGAAGCTTTCTTT CASSPDRDDEAFF
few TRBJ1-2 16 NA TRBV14 TGTGCCAGCAGCCTTATCGGGACGGAACTACGCTATGGCTACACCTTC CASSLIGTELRYGYTF
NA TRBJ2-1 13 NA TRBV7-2 TGTGCCAGCAGCTTAGTAGGAGCTAGCTGGAAGTTCTTC CASSLVGASWKFF
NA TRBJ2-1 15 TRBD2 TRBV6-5 TGTGCCAGCAGCCCTAGCGGGGGACCCCTCAATGAGCAGTTCTTC CASSPSGGPLNEQFF
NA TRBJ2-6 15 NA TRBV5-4 TGTGCCAGCAGCCGTTTTGATCCTGGGGCCAACGTCCTGACTTTC CASSRFDPGANVLTF
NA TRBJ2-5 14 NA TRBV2 TGTGCCAGCAAAACAGGCTCCGGGCAAGAGACCCAGTACTTC CASKTGSGQETQYF
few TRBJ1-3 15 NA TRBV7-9 TGTGCCAGCAGCCCCGGGACATTTTCTGGAAACACCATATATTTT CASSPGTFSGNTIYF
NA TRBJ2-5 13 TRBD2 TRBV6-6 TGTGCCAGCAGGGCGGGGGGCCTGGAGACCCAGTACTTC CASRAGGLETQYF
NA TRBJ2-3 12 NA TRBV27 TGTGCCAGCAGTCCTCTTGCAGATACGCAGTATTTT CASSPLADTQYF
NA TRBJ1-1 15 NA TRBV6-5 TGTGCCAGCAGTTATCTAGGGACAACAAACACTGAAGCTTTCTTT CASSYLGTTNTEAFF
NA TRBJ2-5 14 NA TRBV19 TGTGCCAGTAGTATTTCGACAAGTCAAGAGACCCAGTACTTC CASSISTSQETQYF
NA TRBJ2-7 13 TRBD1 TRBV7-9 TGTGCCAGCAGCTGGCACAGGGGATACGAGCAGTACTTC CASSWHRGYEQYF
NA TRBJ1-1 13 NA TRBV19 TGTGCCAGTAGCTCACAGGGAGGGACTGAAGCTTTCTTT CASSSQGGTEAFF
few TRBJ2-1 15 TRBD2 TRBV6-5 TGTGCCAGCAGCCGTGGGACTAGCGGGGGGAATGAGCAGTTCTTC CASSRGTSGGNEQFF
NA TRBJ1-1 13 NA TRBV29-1 TGCAGCGTGACCCAGGGGAGGATCACTGAAGCTTTCTTT CSVTQGRITEAFF
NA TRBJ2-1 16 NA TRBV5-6 TGTGCCAGCAGCTTAGACCCGCGGGGTGTATACAATGAGCAGTTCTTC CASSLDPRGVYNEQFF
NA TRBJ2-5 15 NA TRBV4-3 TGCGCCAGCAGCCAAGAGTGGGGCGGGGGCGAGACCCAGTACTTC CASSQEWGGGETQYF
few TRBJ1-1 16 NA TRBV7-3 TGTGCCTATAAAGGAACCGGGTCCAAAGCATACACTGAAGCTTTCTTT CAYKGTGSKAYTEAFF
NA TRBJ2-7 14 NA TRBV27 TGTGCCACCGCTAAGATTCTCCCCGCTGAAGAGCAGTACTTC CATAKILPAEEQYF
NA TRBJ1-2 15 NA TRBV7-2 TGTGCCAGCAGCTTAGGGTGGAAGGGTCTCTATGGCTACACCTTC CASSLGWKGLYGYTF